This entry describes one TCR beta chain. The read ends 3 residues early relative to the CDR3; the germline J gene fills the gap. The CDR3 length is 14 residues. Per the germline V gene, CDR1 is SGHDT and CDR2 is YYEEEE. This entry belongs to a study of T cells in women clearing cervical HPV infection. The wider study: With HLA typing for only a few women, HLA confounding remains possible.

Clones were read by immunoSEQ multiplex PCR, and TCRdb kept only the in-frame ones, dropping some. Its table records nearly 35,000 clones. The chain couples TRBV5-6 to TRBJ1-2; the D is unclear. Sequenced sample: blood buffy coat. This sequence was found in a woman aged 18 to 75 with a cervical HPV16 infection that either progressed to CIN3+ or cleared (not recorded which). The CDR3 bases that were read are TGTGCCAGCAGCTTCGACGGACTGAGAACGGGC. Translation: CASSFDGLRTG. The entire CDR3 sequence reads CASSFDGLRTGYTF.